A selection of T cell receptor beta chains follows, all from one sample in a study of cytomegalovirus exposure and HLA in healthy donors. Assay: immunoSEQ multiplex PCR; the TCRdb copy retains only in-frame clones and omits some. The data show 65,000 or so clones, around 96% seen once. Sequencing used PBMCs. Source of these receptors: a man between 18 and 29 years old in good health and CMV-seropositive. CDR3s include the opening cysteine and the closing phenylalanine or tryptophan. Fields, in order: J gene, V gene, D gene, clone size, CDR3 protein, CDR3 DNA. The D gene is left open where the match is weak. The listing skips clone size in some rows; elsewhere it reads once, few, many or a size class.

J gene: TRBJ1-5
V gene: TRBV15
D gene: -
clone size: -
CDR3 protein: CATSRDRANNQPQHF
CDR3 DNA: TGTGCCACCAGCAGAGACAGGGCTAACAATCAGCCCCAGCATTTT

J gene: TRBJ2-7
V gene: TRBV19
D gene: -
clone size: once
CDR3 protein: CASSITLRQTYEQYF
CDR3 DNA: TGTGCCAGTAGTATTACTTTGAGACAAACCTACGAGCAGTACTTC

J gene: TRBJ2-1
V gene: TRBV10-3
D gene: TRBD2
clone size: -
CDR3 protein: CAISRLAVTPYNEQFF
CDR3 DNA: TGTGCCATCAGCCGACTAGCGGTGACCCCCTACAATGAGCAGTTCTTC

J gene: TRBJ2-7
V gene: TRBV11-2
D gene: TRBD1
clone size: -
CDR3 protein: CASRRTGEREQYF
CDR3 DNA: TGTGCCAGCAGACGGACAGGGGAGAGGGAGCAGTACTTC

J gene: TRBJ1-1
V gene: TRBV28
D gene: -
clone size: -
CDR3 protein: CASSPPRAGPAEAFF
CDR3 DNA: TGTGCCAGCAGCCCCCCCAGGGCTGGCCCTGCTGAAGCTTTCTTT

J gene: TRBJ1-2
V gene: TRBV6-5
D gene: TRBD1
clone size: -
CDR3 protein: CASSYSRDSYGYTF
CDR3 DNA: TGTGCCAGCAGTTACTCAAGGGACAGCTATGGCTACACCTTC

J gene: TRBJ2-7
V gene: TRBV29-1
D gene: TRBD2
clone size: once
CDR3 protein: CSVSHSGILAGVEQYF
CDR3 DNA: TGCAGCGTTTCCCACTCTGGTATCCTAGCGGGGGTCGAGCAGTACTTC

J gene: TRBJ2-5
V gene: TRBV25-1
D gene: TRBD1
clone size: -
CDR3 protein: CASSVTGEETQYF
CDR3 DNA: TGTGCCAGCAGTGTGACAGGGGAAGAGACCCAGTACTTC

J gene: TRBJ1-2
V gene: TRBV10-3
D gene: TRBD1
clone size: -
CDR3 protein: CAIREDRAGYTF
CDR3 DNA: TGTGCCATCAGGGAAGACAGGGCGGGCTACACCTTC

J gene: TRBJ2-2
V gene: TRBV6-6
D gene: -
clone size: -
CDR3 protein: CASSPPTLNTGELFF
CDR3 DNA: TGTGCCAGCAGTCCCCCGACACTGAACACCGGGGAGCTGTTTTTT

J gene: TRBJ2-3
V gene: TRBV27
D gene: TRBD1
clone size: -
CDR3 protein: CASTRTGAGDTQYF
CDR3 DNA: TGTGCCAGCACCCGGACAGGGGCAGGAGATACGCAGTATTTT

J gene: TRBJ2-3
V gene: TRBV11-3
D gene: -
clone size: -
CDR3 protein: CASSLLTNREVDTQYF
CDR3 DNA: TGTGCCAGCAGCTTATTAACGAATCGGGAAGTGGATACGCAGTATTTT

J gene: TRBJ1-1
V gene: TRBV7-9
D gene: -
clone size: -
CDR3 protein: CASSLVLRVGGQVNTEAFF
CDR3 DNA: TGTGCCAGCAGCTTAGTCTTGCGTGTGGGGGGTCAGGTGAACACTGAAGCTTTCTTT

J gene: TRBJ2-2
V gene: TRBV27
D gene: -
clone size: -
CDR3 protein: CASSGTGRGELFF
CDR3 DNA: TGTGCCAGCAGTGGGACTGGCCGAGGGGAGCTGTTTTTT

J gene: TRBJ1-4
V gene: TRBV7-2
D gene: -
clone size: -
CDR3 protein: CASSLDQFDEKLFF
CDR3 DNA: TGTGCCAGCAGCTTAGACCAGTTTGATGAAAAACTGTTTTTT

J gene: TRBJ1-6
V gene: TRBV27
D gene: TRBD1
clone size: -
CDR3 protein: CASSSGTGGNSPLHF
CDR3 DNA: TGTGCCAGCAGCTCCGGGACAGGGGGAAATTCACCCCTCCACTTT

J gene: TRBJ2-5
V gene: TRBV25-1
D gene: -
clone size: -
CDR3 protein: CASGTTLGKGTQYF
CDR3 DNA: TGTGCCAGCGGGACAACCCTTGGCAAAGGGACCCAGTACTTC

J gene: TRBJ2-3
V gene: TRBV11-2
D gene: -
clone size: -
CDR3 protein: CASSRSSDTQYF
CDR3 DNA: TGTGCCAGCAGCCGAAGCTCAGATACGCAGTATTTT

J gene: TRBJ2-3
V gene: TRBV7-3
D gene: TRBD2
clone size: -
CDR3 protein: CASSLDSGGVPDTQYF
CDR3 DNA: TGTGCCAGCAGCTTAGACAGCGGGGGGGTACCAGATACGCAGTATTTT

J gene: TRBJ2-7
V gene: TRBV5-5
D gene: -
clone size: -
CDR3 protein: CASSLYTGYEQYF
CDR3 DNA: TGTGCCAGCAGCTTGTATACAGGCTACGAGCAGTACTTC

J gene: TRBJ2-1
V gene: TRBV5-1
D gene: -
clone size: -
CDR3 protein: CASSLEVSDSSYNEQFF
CDR3 DNA: TGCGCCAGCAGCTTGGAGGTTAGCGATAGCTCCTACAATGAGCAGTTCTTC

J gene: TRBJ2-5
V gene: TRBV14
D gene: -
clone size: -
CDR3 protein: CASSQGGMGETQYF
CDR3 DNA: TGTGCCAGCAGCCAAGGAGGGATGGGAGAGACCCAGTACTTC

J gene: TRBJ2-4
V gene: TRBV6-5
D gene: TRBD1
clone size: -
CDR3 protein: CASSSDRGDIQYF
CDR3 DNA: TGTGCCAGCAGTTCGGACAGGGGAGACATTCAGTACTTC

J gene: TRBJ2-2
V gene: TRBV10-1
D gene: TRBD2
clone size: -
CDR3 protein: CASRGSGGTGELFF
CDR3 DNA: TGCGCCAGCAGGGGTAGCGGGGGCACCGGGGAGCTGTTTTTT

J gene: TRBJ2-2
V gene: TRBV27
D gene: TRBD2
clone size: -
CDR3 protein: CASSSLLAGGPGTGELFF
CDR3 DNA: TGTGCCAGCAGTTCCTTACTAGCGGGAGGGCCAGGTACCGGGGAGCTGTTTTTT

J gene: TRBJ2-1
V gene: TRBV11-3
D gene: TRBD2
clone size: -
CDR3 protein: CASSFEPGLALNEQFF
CDR3 DNA: TGTGCCAGCAGTTTCGAACCGGGACTAGCTCTCAATGAGCAGTTCTTC

J gene: TRBJ1-5
V gene: TRBV19
D gene: -
clone size: few
CDR3 protein: CASSAAQGPPQHF
CDR3 DNA: TGTGCCAGTAGTGCGGCCCAGGGCCCGCCCCAGCATTTT

J gene: TRBJ2-4
V gene: TRBV27
D gene: TRBD1
clone size: -
CDR3 protein: CASSVDRGEVQYF
CDR3 DNA: TGTGCCAGCAGTGTCGACAGGGGTGAGGTTCAGTACTTC

J gene: TRBJ2-7
V gene: TRBV28
D gene: -
clone size: -
CDR3 protein: CASRTYEEQYF
CDR3 DNA: TGTGCCAGCAGAACCTATGAGGAGCAGTACTTC

J gene: TRBJ2-2
V gene: TRBV19
D gene: TRBD2
clone size: once
CDR3 protein: CARPFERGGCIGELFF
CDR3 DNA: TGTGCCAGGCCGTTCGAGCGGGGGGGCTGTATCGGGGAGCTGTTTTTT

J gene: TRBJ2-1
V gene: TRBV29-1
D gene: TRBD2
clone size: -
CDR3 protein: CSLMGLAVDAYNEQFF
CDR3 DNA: TGCAGCTTGATGGGACTAGCGGTCGATGCCTACAATGAGCAGTTCTTC

J gene: TRBJ1-2
V gene: TRBV4-1
D gene: -
clone size: -
CDR3 protein: CASSLGYTINYGYTF
CDR3 DNA: TGCGCCAGCAGCCTAGGCTACACTATTAACTATGGCTACACCTTC